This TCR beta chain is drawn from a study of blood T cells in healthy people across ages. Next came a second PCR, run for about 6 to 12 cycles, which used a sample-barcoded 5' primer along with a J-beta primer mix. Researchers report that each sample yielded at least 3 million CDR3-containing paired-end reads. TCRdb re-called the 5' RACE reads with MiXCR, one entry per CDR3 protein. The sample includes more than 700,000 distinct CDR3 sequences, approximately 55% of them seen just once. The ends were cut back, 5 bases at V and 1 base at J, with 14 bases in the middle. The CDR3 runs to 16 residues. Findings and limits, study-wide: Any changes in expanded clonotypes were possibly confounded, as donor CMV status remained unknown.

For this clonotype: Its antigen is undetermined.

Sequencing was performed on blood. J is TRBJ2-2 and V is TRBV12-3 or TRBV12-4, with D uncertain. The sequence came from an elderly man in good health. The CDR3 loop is CASSLVRAMNTGELFF. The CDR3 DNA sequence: TGTGCCAGCAGTCTCGTCCGGGCCATGAACACCGGGGAGCTGTTTTTT.